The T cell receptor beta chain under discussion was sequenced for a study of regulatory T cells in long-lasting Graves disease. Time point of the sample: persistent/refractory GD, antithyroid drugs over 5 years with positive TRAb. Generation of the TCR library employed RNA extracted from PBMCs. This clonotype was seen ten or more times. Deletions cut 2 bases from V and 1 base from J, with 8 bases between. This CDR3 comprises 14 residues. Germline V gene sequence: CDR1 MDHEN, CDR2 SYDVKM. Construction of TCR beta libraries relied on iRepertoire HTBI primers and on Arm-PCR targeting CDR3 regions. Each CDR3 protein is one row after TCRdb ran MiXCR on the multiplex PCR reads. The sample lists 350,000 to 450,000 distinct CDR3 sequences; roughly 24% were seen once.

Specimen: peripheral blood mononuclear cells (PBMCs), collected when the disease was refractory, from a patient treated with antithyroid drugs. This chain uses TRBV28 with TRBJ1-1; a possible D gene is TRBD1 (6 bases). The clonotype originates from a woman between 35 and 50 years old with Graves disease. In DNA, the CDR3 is TGTGCCAGCAGTTTAGGGGGGCAGAACACTGAAGCTTTCTTT. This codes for CASSLGGQNTEAFF.